This T cell receptor (beta chain) was found in a study of shared clonotypes between healthy human individuals. Sequencing was performed with immunoSEQ multiplex PCR; in TCRdb, only in-frame clones are kept and a portion is missing. The sample lists 800,000 to 950,000 clones, about 96% occurring once. Naive CD8 cells were CD45RO-negative, positively selected for CCR7, excluding terminally differentiated effector memory CD45RA+ cells. Recent vaccinations or acute infections were absent in the healthy HIV-negative adult donors. A remark on this clone: What it binds is unknown.

Study results and caveats: Relative to memory subsets, naive subsets generally showed larger estimated richness.

V was shortened by 1 base and J by 3 bases, with 13 bases between the two germline ends. CDR1 is SEHNR and CDR2 is FQNEAQ in the germline V gene (reference sequence). This CDR3 is built from 15 residues. The receptor comes from a man aged 25 to 40 in good health. Sequencing used naive CD8+ T cells sorted from blood. The V and J genes are TRBV7-9 and TRBJ2-7; D unclear. CDR3 amino acids: CASSLEASQVYEQYF. CDR3 DNA: TGTGCCAGCAGCTTAGAGGCTAGTCAGGTCTACGAGCAGTACTTC.